The next 13 T cell receptor beta chains were all read from a single sample in a study of regulatory T cells in long-lasting Graves disease. Relying on iRepertoire HTBI primers and Arm-PCR of CDR3 regions, the team built TCR beta libraries. TCRdb reanalysed the multiplex PCR reads using MiXCR and keeps one entry per CDR3 protein. The table has 400,000 to 500,000 distinct CDR3 sequences, 14% to 15% seen once. The time point: newly diagnosed GD, antithyroid drugs for less than 3 months. The TCR library used RNA extracted from PBMCs. These same records also appear under a second study, on T cells in Graves' hyperthyroidism and ophthalmopathy.

Sequences were derived from peripheral blood mononuclear cells (PBMCs), sampled at new diagnosis, from a patient treated with antithyroid drugs. Source of these receptors: a woman aged 25 to 45 with Graves disease.

This clonotype was counted between two and nine times. The chain combines TRBV6-1 with TRBJ2-4; D possibly uses TRBD1 or TRBD2 (5 bases each). V lost 4 bases, J lost 2 bases, and 12 bases lay in between. This CDR3 is 15 amino acids long. Germline CDR1 is MNHNS and CDR2 is SASEGT. CDR3 amino acids: CASSASWGSKNIQYF. The CDR3 region has the DNA TGTGCCAGCAGTGCCAGTTGGGGGTCCAAAAACATTCAGTACTTC.

This clonotype was detected only a few times. The rearrangement uses TRBV5-5 and TRBJ1-1; no clear D gene. V was pared by 1 base and J by 2 bases, with 12 bases between. In germline, CDR1 is SGHKS, CDR2 YYEKEE (reference sequence). The CDR3 runs to 15 residues. As DNA, the CDR3 is TGTGCCAGCAGCTTGTATGGCAGTCCAAACACTGAAGCTTTCTTT. This codes for CASSLYGSPNTEAFF.

This clonotype came up many times. This chain connects TRBV28 to TRBJ1-2; D remains unclear. V lost 3 bases and J lost 3, with 8 bases in between. This CDR3 is built from 13 residues. Looked up from germline, CDR1 is MDHEN and CDR2 is SYDVKM. The CDR3 region has the DNA TGTGCCAGCAGTTTGGGGAGAGACTATGGCTACACCTTC. Its protein is CASSLGRDYGYTF.

The CDR3 coding sequence is TGTGCCAGCAGCCAAGTTACAGACACAGATACGCAGTATTTT. It codes for CASSQVTDTDTQYF. The chain employs TRBV4-2 and TRBJ2-3, with D uncertain. CDR1 and CDR2 (germline): LGHNA, YNFKEQ. The V end was cut by 1 base, the J end by 2 bases, with 7 bases between. The CDR3 extends over 14 amino acids.

The gene calls are TRBV18 and TRBJ2-4, with TRBD1 as a possible D gene (6 bases). This CDR3 comprises 18 residues. Trimming shortened V by 2 bases and J by 3 bases, and 20 bases separated the two germline ends. CDR1 and CDR2 from the germline V gene are KGHSH and LQKENI. For the CDR3, the DNA is TGTGCCAGCTCACCATTCACAGGGCAGGGGATAGGCAAAAACATTCAGTACTTC. Amino acids: CASSPFTGQGIGKNIQYF.

This clonotype was counted a few times. V and J are TRBV12-3 or TRBV12-4 and TRBJ2-3; 11 positions agree with TRBD1. The CDR3 is made up of 15 amino acids. V shed 6 bases, J shed 6 bases, and the junction held 8 bases outside the gene matches. Here the CDR3 DNA reads TGTGCCAGCAGCCCTGGACAGGGGGCGTTGGATACGCAGTATTTT. Protein: CASSPGQGALDTQYF.

Many counts were recorded for this clonotype. The chain is built from TRBV9 and TRBJ2-3; D possibly corresponds to TRBD2 (5 bases). The CDR3 covers 15 residues. Germline V gives CDR1 SGDLS, CDR2 YYNGEE. V was cut by 0 bases and J by 5 bases, with 13 bases left in between. The CDR3 nucleotides are TGTGCCAGCAGCGTAGATGGGCTAGCAGGAGATACGCAGTATTTT. Protein sequence: CASSVDGLAGDTQYF.

The genes are TRBV10-2 and TRBJ2-7; 9 bases line up with TRBD2. In germline, CDR1 is WSHSY, CDR2 SAAADI. V shed 3 bases and J 6 bases; nucleotides not matched to a gene: 3. The CDR3 is 13 residues long. The CDR3, as DNA: TGCGCCAGCAGTGATCTAGCGGGGACCGAGCAGTACTTC. The encoded protein is CASSDLAGTEQYF.

The CDR3 nucleotides are TGTGCCAGCAGCGTACCAACAGGAGACTACCAAGAGACCCAGTACTTC. Amino acid sequence: CASSVPTGDYQETQYF. The rearrangement links TRBV28 to TRBJ2-5; TRBD1 is a possible D gene (5 bases). Germline lookup yields CDR1 MDHEN and CDR2 SYDVKM. The CDR3 extends over 16 amino acids. The germline V and J ends were trimmed by 6 bases and 0 bases, with 17 bases remaining between them.

The J gene is TRBJ2-5, the V gene TRBV9; perhaps TRBD2 as D (6 bases). The ends were cut back, 1 base at V and 2 bases at J, with 12 bases in the middle. The germline CDR1 and CDR2 sequences are SGDLS and YYNGEE. The CDR3 covers 15 residues. The CDR3 DNA reads as TGTGCCAGCAGCGTATGGGATGGGGGGCAAGAGACCCAGTACTTC. Translating gives CASSVWDGGQETQYF.

Ten or more counts support this clonotype. The rearrangement links TRBV5-1 to TRBJ2-3; D gene unclear. CDR3 length: 15 residues. CDR1 is SGHRS and CDR2 is YFSETQ in the germline V gene. V was cut by 0 bases and J by 2 bases, with 10 bases left in between. In nucleotides, the CDR3 is TGCGCCAGCAGCTTGGAGGCCCAGGTCACAGATACGCAGTATTTT. As protein: CASSLEAQVTDTQYF.

This chain links TRBV9 with TRBJ2-2; D ambiguous. This CDR3 contains 14 residues. Between the trimmed V and J ends, which lost 2 bases and 6 bases, there was a span of 11 bases. Germline values: CDR1 SGDLS, CDR2 YYNGEE. As DNA, the CDR3 is TGTGCCAGCAGCGTCGACGACGGGCCCGGGGAGCTGTTTTTT. This gives the protein CASSVDDGPGELFF.

The chain combines TRBV29-1 with TRBJ1-2, with D perhaps matching TRBD1 (5 bases). From germline, CDR1 is SQVTM and CDR2 ANQGSEA. The CDR3 extends over 17 amino acids. Trimming stripped 4 bases from V and 0 bases from J, with 21 bases between. The CDR3 coding sequence is TGCAGCGTTGTCGGGTTAGCAGGGTCGGGGGCTAACTATGGCTACACCTTC. It is translated as CSVVGLAGSGANYGYTF. Using reference TRBV29-1 and TRBJ1-2 for the parts outside the CDR3, the full variable domain is SAVISQKPSRDICQRGTSLTIQCQVDSQVTMMFWYRQQPGQSLTLIATANQGSEATYESGFVIDKFPISRPNLTFSTLTVSNMSPEDSSIYLCSVVGLAGSGANYGYTFGSGTRLTVV.